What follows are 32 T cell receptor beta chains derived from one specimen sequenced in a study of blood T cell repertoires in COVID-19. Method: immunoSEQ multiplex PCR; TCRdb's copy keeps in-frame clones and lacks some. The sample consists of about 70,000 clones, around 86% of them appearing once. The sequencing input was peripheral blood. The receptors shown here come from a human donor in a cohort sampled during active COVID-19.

CDR3 bases: TGCGCCAGCAGTGAGTCCCTACAGAAAGAGACCCAGTACTTC. Translating it yields CASSESLQKETQYF. The rearrangement links TRBV10-1 to TRBJ2-5, with no clear D. The CDR3 is made up of 14 amino acids. Per germline, CDR1 WNHNN and CDR2 SYGVQD (reference sequence). V was pared by 0 bases and J by 3 bases, with 8 bases between.

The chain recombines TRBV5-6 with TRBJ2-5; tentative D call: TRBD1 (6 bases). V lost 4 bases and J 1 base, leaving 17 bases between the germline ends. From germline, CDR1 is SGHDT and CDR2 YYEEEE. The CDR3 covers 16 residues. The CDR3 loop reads CASSPGTPIPQETQYF. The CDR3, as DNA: TGTGCCAGCAGCCCCGGGACACCTATCCCCCAAGAGACCCAGTACTTC. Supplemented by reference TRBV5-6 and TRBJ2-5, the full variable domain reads DAGVTQSPTHLIKTRGQQVTLRCSPKSGHDTVSWYQQALGQGPQFIFQYYEEEERQRGNFPDRFSGHQFPNYSSELNVNALLLGDSALYLCASSPGTPIPQETQYFGPGTRLLVL.

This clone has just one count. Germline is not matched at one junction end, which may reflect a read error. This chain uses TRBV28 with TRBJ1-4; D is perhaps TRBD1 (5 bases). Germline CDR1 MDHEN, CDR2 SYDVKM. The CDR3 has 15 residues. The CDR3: CASSFRSGLNGKLFF. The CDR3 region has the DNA TGTGCCAGCAGTTTCCGATCGGGACTCAATGGAAAACTGTTTTTT.

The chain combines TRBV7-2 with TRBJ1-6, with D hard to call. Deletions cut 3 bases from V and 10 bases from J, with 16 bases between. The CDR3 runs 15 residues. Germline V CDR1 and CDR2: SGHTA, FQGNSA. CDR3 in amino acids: CASSLGSGEGSPLHF. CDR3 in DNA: TGTGCCAGCAGCTTGGGGTCCGGGGAAGGCTCACCCCTCCACTTT.

The CDR3 sequence: CASSLDRSGGQPQHF. Here the CDR3 DNA reads TGCGCCAGCAGCTTGGACAGGTCAGGGGGACAGCCCCAGCATTTT. The chain employs TRBV5-1 and TRBJ1-5; TRBD1 agrees at 7 bases. Looked up from germline, CDR1 is SGHRS and CDR2 is YFSETQ. The CDR3 sequence is 15 residues long. J was trimmed by 7 bases and V by 0 bases; bases with no gene match: 7.

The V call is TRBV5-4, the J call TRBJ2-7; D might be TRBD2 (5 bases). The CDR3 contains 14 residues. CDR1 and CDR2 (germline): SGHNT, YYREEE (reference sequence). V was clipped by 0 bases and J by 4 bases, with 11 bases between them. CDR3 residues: CASSLGGLSYEQYF. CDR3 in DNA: TGTGCCAGCAGCTTGGGCGGGCTCTCTTACGAGCAGTACTTC.

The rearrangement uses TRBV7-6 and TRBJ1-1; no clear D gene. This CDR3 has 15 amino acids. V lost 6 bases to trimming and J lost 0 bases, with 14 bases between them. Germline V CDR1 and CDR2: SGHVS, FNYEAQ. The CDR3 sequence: CASRPEGLMNTEAFF. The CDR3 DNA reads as TGTGCCAGCAGACCGGAGGGCCTAATGAACACTGAAGCTTTCTTT. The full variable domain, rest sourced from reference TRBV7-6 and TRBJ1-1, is GAGVSQSPRYKVTKRGQDVALRCDPISGHVSLYWYRQALGQGPEFLTYFNYEAQQDKSGLPNDRFSAERPEGSISTLTIQRTEQRDSAMYRCASRPEGLMNTEAFFGQGTRLTVV.

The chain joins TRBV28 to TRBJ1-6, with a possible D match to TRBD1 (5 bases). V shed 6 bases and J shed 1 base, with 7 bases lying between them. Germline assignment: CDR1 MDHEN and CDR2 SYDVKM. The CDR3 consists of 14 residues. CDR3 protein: CASSRGSYNSPLHF. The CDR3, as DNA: TGTGCCAGCAGCCGGGGGTCCTATAATTCACCCCTCCACTTT.

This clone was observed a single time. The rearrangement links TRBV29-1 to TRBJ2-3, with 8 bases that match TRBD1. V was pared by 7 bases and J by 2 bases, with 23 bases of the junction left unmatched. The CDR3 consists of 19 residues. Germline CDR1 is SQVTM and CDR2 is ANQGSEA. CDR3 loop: CSAKTPRGRGGGITDTQYF. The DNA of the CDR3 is TGCAGCGCCAAGACCCCCAGGGGGCGTGGAGGGGGAATCACAGATACGCAGTATTTT.

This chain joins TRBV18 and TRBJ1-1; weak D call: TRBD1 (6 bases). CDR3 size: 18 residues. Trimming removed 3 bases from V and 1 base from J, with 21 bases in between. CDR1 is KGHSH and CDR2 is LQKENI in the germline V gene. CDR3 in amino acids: CASSPLALAGAGNTEAFF. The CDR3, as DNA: TGTGCCAGCTCACCCTTGGCCCTTGCAGGGGCCGGGAACACTGAAGCTTTCTTT. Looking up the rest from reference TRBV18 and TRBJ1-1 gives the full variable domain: NAGVMQNPRHLVRRRGQEARLRCSPMKGHSHVYWYRQLPEEGLKFMVYLQKENIIDESGMPKERFSAEFPKEGPSILRIQQVVRGDSAAYFCASSPLALAGAGNTEAFFGQGTRLTVV.

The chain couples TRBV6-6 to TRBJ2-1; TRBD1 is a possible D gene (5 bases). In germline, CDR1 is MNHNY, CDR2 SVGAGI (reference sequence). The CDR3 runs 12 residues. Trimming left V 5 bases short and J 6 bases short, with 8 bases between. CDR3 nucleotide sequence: TGTGCCAGCAGTCCCCAGGGCAATGAGCAGTTCTTC. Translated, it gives CASSPQGNEQFF.

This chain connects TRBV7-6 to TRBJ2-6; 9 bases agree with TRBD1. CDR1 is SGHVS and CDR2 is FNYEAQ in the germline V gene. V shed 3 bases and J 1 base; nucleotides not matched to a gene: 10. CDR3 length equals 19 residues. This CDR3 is CASSFYKGQGSSGANVLTF. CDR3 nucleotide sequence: TGTGCCAGCAGCTTCTATAAGGGACAGGGAAGTTCTGGGGCCAACGTCCTGACTTTC.

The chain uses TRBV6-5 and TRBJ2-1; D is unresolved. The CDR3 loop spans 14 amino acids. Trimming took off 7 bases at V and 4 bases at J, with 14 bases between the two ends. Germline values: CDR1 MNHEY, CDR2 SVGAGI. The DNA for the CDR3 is TGTGCCAGCACCCAAGCGACGGGTTACAATGAGCAGTTCTTC. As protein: CASTQATGYNEQFF.

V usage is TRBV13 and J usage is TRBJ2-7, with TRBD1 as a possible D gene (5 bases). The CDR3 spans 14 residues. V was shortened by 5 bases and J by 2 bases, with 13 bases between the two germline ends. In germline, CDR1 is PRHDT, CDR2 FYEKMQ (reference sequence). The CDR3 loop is CASSQGVRAYEQYF. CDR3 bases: TGTGCCAGCAGCCAAGGGGTCCGGGCCTACGAGCAGTACTTC.

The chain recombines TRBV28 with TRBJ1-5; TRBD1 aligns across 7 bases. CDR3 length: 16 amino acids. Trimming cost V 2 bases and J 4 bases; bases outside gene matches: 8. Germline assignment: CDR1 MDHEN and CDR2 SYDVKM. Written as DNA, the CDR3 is TGTGCCAGCAGTTTACTTGCGACAGGGCCAAATCAGCCCCAGCATTTT. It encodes CASSLLATGPNQPQHF.

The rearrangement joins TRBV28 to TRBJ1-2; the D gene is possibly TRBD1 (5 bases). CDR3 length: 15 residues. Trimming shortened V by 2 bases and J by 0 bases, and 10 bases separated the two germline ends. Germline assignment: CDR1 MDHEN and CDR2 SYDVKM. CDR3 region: CASSLPDSPNYGYTF. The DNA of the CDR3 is TGTGCCAGCAGTTTACCCGACAGCCCTAACTATGGCTACACCTTC.

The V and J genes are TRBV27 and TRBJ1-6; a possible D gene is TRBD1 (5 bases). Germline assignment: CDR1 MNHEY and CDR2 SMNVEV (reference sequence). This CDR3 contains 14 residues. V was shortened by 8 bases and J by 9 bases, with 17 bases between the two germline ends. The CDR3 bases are TGTGCCAGCTCTGAAGGGGCAGGGCCTTCACCCCTCCACTTT. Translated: CASSEGAGPSPLHF.

CDR3 sequence reads: CASSPRRSGGAGTGELFF. Written as DNA, the CDR3 is TGTGCCAGCAGCCCTCGGAGGAGCGGGGGGGCAGGAACCGGGGAGCTGTTTTTT. The chain is built from TRBV7-6 and TRBJ2-2; 10 bases align to TRBD2. The junction had 14 bases not matched to a gene; V was cut back by 5 bases and J by 5 bases. This CDR3 has 18 amino acids. From germline, CDR1 is SGHVS and CDR2 FNYEAQ. Filled out from reference TRBV7-6 and TRBJ2-2, the complete variable domain reads GAGVSQSPRYKVTKRGQDVALRCDPISGHVSLYWYRQALGQGPEFLTYFNYEAQQDKSGLPNDRFSAERPEGSISTLTIQRTEQRDSAMYRCASSPRRSGGAGTGELFFGEGSRLTVL.

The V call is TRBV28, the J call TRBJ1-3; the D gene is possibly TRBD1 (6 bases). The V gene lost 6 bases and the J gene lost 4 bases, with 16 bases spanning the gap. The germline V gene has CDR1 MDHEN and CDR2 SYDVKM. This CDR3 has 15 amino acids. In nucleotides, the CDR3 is TGTGCCAGCAGCCAGCAACAGGGTTCGGGAAACACCATATATTTT. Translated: CASSQQQGSGNTIYF.

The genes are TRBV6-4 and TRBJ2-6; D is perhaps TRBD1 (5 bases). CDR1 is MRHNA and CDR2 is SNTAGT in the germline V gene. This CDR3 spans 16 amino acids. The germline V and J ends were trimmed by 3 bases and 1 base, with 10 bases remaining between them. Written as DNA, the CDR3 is TGTGCCAGCAGTGATCACACAGGATCTGGGGCCAACGTCCTGACTTTC. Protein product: CASSDHTGSGANVLTF.

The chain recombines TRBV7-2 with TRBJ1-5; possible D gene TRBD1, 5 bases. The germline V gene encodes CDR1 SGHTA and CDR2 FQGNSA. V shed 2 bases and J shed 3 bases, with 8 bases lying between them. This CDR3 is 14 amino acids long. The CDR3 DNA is TGTGCCAGCAGCTTACAGGGAAACAATCAGCCCCAGCATTTT. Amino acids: CASSLQGNNQPQHF.

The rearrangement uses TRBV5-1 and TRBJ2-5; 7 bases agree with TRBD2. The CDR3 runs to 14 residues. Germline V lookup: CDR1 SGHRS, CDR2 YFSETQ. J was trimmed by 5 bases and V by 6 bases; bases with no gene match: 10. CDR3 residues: CASKGAGELETQYF. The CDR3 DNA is TGCGCCAGCAAGGGTGCGGGGGAGTTGGAGACCCAGTACTTC.

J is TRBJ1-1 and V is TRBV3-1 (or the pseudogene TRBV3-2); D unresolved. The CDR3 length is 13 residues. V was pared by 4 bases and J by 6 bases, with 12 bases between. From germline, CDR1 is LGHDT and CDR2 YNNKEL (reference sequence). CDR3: CASSRAGKAEAFF. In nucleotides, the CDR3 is TGTGCCAGCAGCCGGGCGGGTAAGGCTGAAGCTTTCTTT.

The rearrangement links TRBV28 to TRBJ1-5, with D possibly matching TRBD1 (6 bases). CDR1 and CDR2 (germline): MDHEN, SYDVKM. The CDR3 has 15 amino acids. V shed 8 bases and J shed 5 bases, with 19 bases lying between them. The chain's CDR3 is CASLDGGRLDQPQHF. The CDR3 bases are TGTGCCAGCCTTGACGGGGGGCGGCTTGATCAGCCCCAGCATTTT.

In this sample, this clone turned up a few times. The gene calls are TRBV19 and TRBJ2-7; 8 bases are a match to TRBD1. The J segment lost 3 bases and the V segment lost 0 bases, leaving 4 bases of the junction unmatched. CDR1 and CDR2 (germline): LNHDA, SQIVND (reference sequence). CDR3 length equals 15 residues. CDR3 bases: TGTGCCAGTAGTATAGAAACAGGGGGGAACTACGAGCAGTACTTC. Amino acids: CASSIETGGNYEQYF.

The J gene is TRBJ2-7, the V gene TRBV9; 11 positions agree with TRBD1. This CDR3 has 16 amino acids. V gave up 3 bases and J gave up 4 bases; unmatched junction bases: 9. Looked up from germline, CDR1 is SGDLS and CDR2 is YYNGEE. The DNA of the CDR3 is TGTGCCAGCAGCGCCCCGGAGGGGACAGGGGGGTACGAGCAGTACTTC. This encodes CASSAPEGTGGYEQYF.

The DNA for the CDR3 is TGCAGCGTTGATCTCGGGGATGGCTACACCTTC. This codes for CSVDLGDGYTF. The gene calls are TRBV29-1 and TRBJ1-2; D gene unclear. CDR1 and CDR2 from the germline V gene are SQVTM and ANQGSEA. The CDR3 length is 11 residues. Trimming left V 3 bases short and J 6 bases short, with 8 bases between.

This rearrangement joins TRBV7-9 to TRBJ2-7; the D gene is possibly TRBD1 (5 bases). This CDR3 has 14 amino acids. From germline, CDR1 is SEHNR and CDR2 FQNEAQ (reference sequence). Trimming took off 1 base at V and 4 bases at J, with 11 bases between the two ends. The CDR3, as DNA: TGTGCCAGCAGCTTAGGGGGCGGAGTTTACGAGCAGTACTTC. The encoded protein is CASSLGGGVYEQYF. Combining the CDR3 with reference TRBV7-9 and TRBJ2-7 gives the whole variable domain DTGVSQNPRHKITKRGQNVTFRCDPISEHNRLYWYRQTLGQGPEFLTYFQNEAQLEKSRLLSDRFSAERPKGSFSTLEIQRTEQGDSAMYLCASSLGGGVYEQYFGPGTRLTVT.

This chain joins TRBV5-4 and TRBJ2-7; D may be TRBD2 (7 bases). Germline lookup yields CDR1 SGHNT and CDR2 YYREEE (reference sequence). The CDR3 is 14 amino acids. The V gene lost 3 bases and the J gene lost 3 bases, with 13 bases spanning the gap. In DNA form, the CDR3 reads TGTGCCAGCAGCTGGGGGGGCGCCGGCTACGAGCAGTACTTC. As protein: CASSWGGAGYEQYF. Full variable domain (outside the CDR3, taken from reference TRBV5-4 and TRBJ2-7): ETGVTQSPTHLIKTRGQQVTLRCSSQSGHNTVSWYQQALGQGPQFIFQYYREEENGRGNFPPRFSGLQFPNYSSELNVNALELDDSALYLCASSWGGAGYEQYFGPGTRLTVT.

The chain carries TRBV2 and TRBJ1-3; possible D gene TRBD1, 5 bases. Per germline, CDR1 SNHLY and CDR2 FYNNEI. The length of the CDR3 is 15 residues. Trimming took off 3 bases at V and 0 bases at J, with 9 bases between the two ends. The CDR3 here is CASSEDILSGNTIYF. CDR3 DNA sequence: TGTGCCAGCAGTGAGGACATACTCTCTGGAAACACCATATATTTT.

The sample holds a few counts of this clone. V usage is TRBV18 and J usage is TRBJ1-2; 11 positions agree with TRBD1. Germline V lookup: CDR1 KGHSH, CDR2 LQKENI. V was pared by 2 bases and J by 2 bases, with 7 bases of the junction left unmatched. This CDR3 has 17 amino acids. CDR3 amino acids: CASSPKEGTGGNYGYTF. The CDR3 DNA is TGTGCCAGCTCACCAAAAGAAGGGACAGGGGGGAACTATGGCTACACCTTC. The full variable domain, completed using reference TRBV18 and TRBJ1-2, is NAGVMQNPRHLVRRRGQEARLRCSPMKGHSHVYWYRQLPEEGLKFMVYLQKENIIDESGMPKERFSAEFPKEGPSILRIQQVVRGDSAAYFCASSPKEGTGGNYGYTFGSGTRLTVV.

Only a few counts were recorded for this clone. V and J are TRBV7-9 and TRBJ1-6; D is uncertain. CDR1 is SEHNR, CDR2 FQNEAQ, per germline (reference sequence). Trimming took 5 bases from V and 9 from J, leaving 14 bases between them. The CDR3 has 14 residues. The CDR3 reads CASSPEAQSSPLHF. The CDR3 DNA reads TGTGCCAGCAGCCCCGAAGCACAGAGTTCACCCCTCCACTTT.